The rows below give T cell receptor beta chains drawn from one sample of a study of technical replicates of blood from a few donors. Repertoires were generated with immunoSEQ multiplex PCR, while TCRdb's copy carries only in-frame clones and drops some. The profile shows some 80,000 clones, approximately 97% of them singletons. Sequencing was carried out using T cells isolated from PBMCs. The origin of the receptors is a human donor in good health. The CDR3 runs from the conserved cysteine through the conserved F or W. The D gene is left open where the match is weak.

TRBV25-1	TRBJ2-7	NA	CASSRLESLEQYF
TRBV4-1	TRBJ1-1	TRBD1	CASSQGTGTTEAFF
TRBV10-1	TRBJ2-1	NA	CASSEGGDRSSYNEQFF
TRBV23-1	TRBJ1-4	NA	CASSGGKLFF
TRBV29-1	TRBJ1-2	TRBD1	CSVPDRDYGYTF
TRBV6-1	TRBJ1-1	NA	CASSPTGRAKAFF
TRBV5-4	TRBJ2-7	NA	CASSRRAPNYEQYF
TRBV27	TRBJ2-4	NA	CASRDQGSKNIQYF
TRBV9	TRBJ1-1	NA	CASSEGKAFF
TRBV7-8	TRBJ1-2	NA	CASSSTPVRGYTF
TRBV6-5	TRBJ1-1	NA	CASSTPGAGTEAFF
TRBV28	TRBJ1-1	NA	CATQGVLNTEAFF
TRBV2	TRBJ1-5	NA	CASSFWANQPQHF
TRBV6-5	TRBJ1-1	NA	CASSYSQGPSTEAFF
TRBV14	TRBJ1-4	NA	CASSPRLGEKLFF
TRBV10-2	TRBJ1-1	TRBD1	CASRGQANTEAFF
TRBV4-2	TRBJ2-7	TRBD1	CASSQSSAGGYEQYF
TRBV15	TRBJ2-7	NA	CATSREKGHSYEQYF
TRBV29-1	TRBJ1-1	NA	CSGQRRGNTEAFF
TRBV5-8	TRBJ1-6	NA	CASSLRPDSSPLHF
TRBV5-1	TRBJ2-5	NA	CASSFGTSETQYF
TRBV6-1	TRBJ2-3	NA	CASSEGWLGSGFSQYF
TRBV6-5	TRBJ2-1	TRBD2	CASTGGISYNEQFF
TRBV5-1	TRBJ2-1	NA	CASSLWLASIKNEQFF
TRBV28	TRBJ1-1	NA	CASSSDSEAFF
TRBV19	TRBJ2-1	TRBD2	CASSIVSLAGGYNEQFF
TRBV5-4	TRBJ2-1	TRBD2	CASSLKRGSSYNEQFF
TRBV5-1	TRBJ2-1	NA	CASSFSHRASLPYNEQFF
TRBV9	TRBJ1-2	TRBD1	CASSVGGTGNGYTF
TRBV6-5	TRBJ2-2	TRBD2	CASKLAGDSGELFF
TRBV11-2	TRBJ2-7	TRBD2	CASSLDRGGVPAYEQYF
TRBV4-1	TRBJ2-7	TRBD2	CASSLGTSGSYEQYF
TRBV6-5	TRBJ2-1	TRBD2	CARRWRGGYNEQFF
TRBV11-2	TRBJ1-1	NA	CASSLSQLNTEAFF
TRBV6-5	TRBJ1-4	TRBD1	CASSRDRGREEKLFF
TRBV11-2	TRBJ2-1	TRBD1	CASSLRTGSYNEQFF
TRBV7-3	TRBJ2-7	NA	CASRSKAGWYEQYF
TRBV6-5	TRBJ2-6	NA	CASGGNSGANVLTF
TRBV11-2	TRBJ2-1	NA	CASSFRGGAGLYNEQFF
TRBV2	TRBJ2-5	TRBD1	CATVIRGQYQETQYF
TRBV30	TRBJ1-2	TRBD1	CAWSLGTALYGYTF